Shown below are 14 T cell receptor beta chains from a single sample sequenced in a study of blood T cell repertoires in COVID-19. Here immunoSEQ multiplex PCR was the method, and the copy in TCRdb shows in-frame clones only, minus some. The repertoire holds some 70,000 clones, with around 91% as singletons. Source material: peripheral blood. The origin of the receptors is a man over 45 with acute or convalescent COVID-19.

This chain links TRBV18 with TRBJ2-3; 9 bases fit TRBD2. CDR1 and CDR2 from the germline V gene are KGHSH and LQKENI. The CDR3 length is 15 residues. After removal of 3 bases from V and 2 bases from J, the junction contained 3 bases not matched to a gene. DNA of the CDR3: TGTGCCAGCTCACCGACTAGCGGATACACAGATACGCAGTATTTT. The encoded protein is CASSPTSGYTDTQYF.

J is TRBJ1-4 and V is TRBV28; 10 nucleotides align to TRBD1. Per germline, CDR1 MDHEN and CDR2 SYDVKM. V shed 6 bases and J 5 bases; nucleotides not matched to a gene: 12. This CDR3 is built from 17 residues. The CDR3 nucleotides read TGTGCCAGCAGCATCCCCGGGACAGGGGAGGCGAATGAAAAACTGTTTTTT. Residues: CASSIPGTGEANEKLFF. Looking up the rest from reference TRBV28 and TRBJ1-4 gives the full variable domain: DVKVTQSSRYLVKRTGEKVFLECVQDMDHENMFWYRQDPGLGLRLIYFSYDVKMKEKGDIPEGYSVSREKKERFSLILESASTNQTSMYLCASSIPGTGEANEKLFFGSGTQLSVL.

This clone was found once. J is TRBJ1-5 and V is TRBV4-1; D remains unclear. This CDR3 region has 16 residues. V lost 1 base to trimming and J lost 2 bases, with 12 bases between them. CDR1 is MGHRA, CDR2 YSYEKL, per germline. CDR3 protein: CASSQVVVTGNQPQHF. CDR3 bases: TGCGCCAGCAGCCAAGTGGTAGTTACTGGCAATCAGCCCCAGCATTTT.

The V gene is TRBV3-1 (or the pseudogene TRBV3-2), the J gene TRBJ1-2; 7 nucleotides line up with TRBD1. This CDR3 is 15 amino acids long. J gave up 0 bases and V 3 bases, and 4 bases lay outside the gene matches. In germline, CDR1 is LGHDT, CDR2 YNNKEL (reference sequence). The CDR3 is CASSQGTVPNYGYTF. The CDR3 bases are TGTGCCAGCAGCCAGGGGACAGTCCCTAACTATGGCTACACCTTC.

This clone came up once. This chain uses TRBV4-1 with TRBJ1-1; D gene uncertain. Germline V gene sequence: CDR1 MGHRA, CDR2 YSYEKL. V was clipped by 0 bases and J by 5 bases, with 7 bases between them. CDR3 length: 13 amino acids. CDR3 bases: TGCGCCAGCAGCCAAGATAAAGCGACTGAAGCTTTCTTT. The encoded protein is CASSQDKATEAFF.

The chain links TRBV12-3 or TRBV12-4 to TRBJ1-2; D is unresolved. The CDR3 consists of 13 residues. The V and J ends lost 5 bases and 6 bases respectively, with 13 bases between them. Written as DNA, the CDR3 is TGTGCCAGCAGTCCTCGACTGGTAAATGGCTACACCTTC. Translating gives CASSPRLVNGYTF.

The V and J genes are TRBV24-1 and TRBJ2-2; D is possibly TRBD1 (6 bases). Germline CDR1 and CDR2: KGHDR and SFDVKD. The V end lost 4 bases, the J end lost 0 bases, and 8 bases lay between the germline ends. The CDR3 totals 15 residues. The CDR3 DNA is TGTGCCACCAGTGAACAGGGCGCGAACACCGGGGAGCTGTTTTTT. Residues: CATSEQGANTGELFF.

The CDR3 DNA is TGTGCCAGCAGCACCAGGGGTCAGCCCCAGCATTTT. Its translation is CASSTRGQPQHF. The genes are TRBV5-6 and TRBJ1-5, with D possibly matching TRBD1 (6 bases). This CDR3 has 12 residues. V was trimmed by 4 bases and J by 6 bases, leaving 8 bases between them. Germline assignment: CDR1 SGHDT and CDR2 YYEEEE.

The J gene is TRBJ2-5, the V gene TRBV2; 7 nucleotides align to TRBD1. The V gene's germline CDR1 is SNHLY and CDR2 FYNNEI. The CDR3 totals 16 residues. V shed 2 bases, J shed 4 bases, and the junction held 10 bases outside the gene matches. This chain's CDR3 is CASSEPGTAFGETQYF. The CDR3 DNA is TGTGCCAGCAGTGAACCCGGGACAGCTTTTGGAGAGACCCAGTACTTC.

The V and J genes are TRBV14 and TRBJ1-4; tentatively, D is TRBD1 (6 bases). Trimming left V 5 bases short and J 6 bases short, with 16 bases between. There are 15 residues in the CDR3. In germline, CDR1 is SGHDN, CDR2 FVKESK. The CDR3 DNA reads as TGTGCCAGCAGCAGGAACAGGGATCCCTATGAAAAACTGTTTTTT. Translated, it gives CASSRNRDPYEKLFF.

The chain couples TRBV5-1 to TRBJ1-3, with TRBD1 matching over 8 bases. Germline CDR1 and CDR2: SGHRS and YFSETQ. The CDR3 runs 16 residues. V dropped 4 bases and J dropped 4; count of bases not matched to a gene: 10. The CDR3 region has the DNA TGCGCCAGCAGCCCCCGACCCACAGGGGGAGGAAACACCATATATTTT. Translation: CASSPRPTGGGNTIYF.

The rearrangement joins TRBV25-1 to TRBJ2-1, with TRBD2 identical over 9 bases. CDR1 MGHDK and CDR2 SYGVNS come from the germline V gene. V trimming: 3 bases; J trimming: 7 bases; junction bases outside the gene matches: 7. This CDR3 region has 15 residues. CDR3 amino acids: CASSDSGRRGNEQFF. Written as DNA, the CDR3 is TGTGCCAGCAGTGATAGCGGGAGAAGAGGGAATGAGCAGTTCTTC. The full variable domain, with the rest looked up from reference TRBV25-1 and TRBJ2-1, is EADIYQTPRYLVIGTGKKITLECSQTMGHDKMYWYQQDPGMELHLIHYSYGVNSTEKGDLSSESTVSRIRTEHFPLTLESARPSHTSQYLCASSDSGRRGNEQFFGPGTRLTVL.

The V and J genes are TRBV4-3 and TRBJ1-2, with 8 bases identical to TRBD1. This CDR3 is built from 14 residues. Losses at the gene ends were 0 bases for V and 8 bases for J; bases not matched to a gene: 5. Germline V lookup: CDR1 LGHNA, CDR2 YSLEER. The CDR3 sequence is CASSQDQGAEGYTF. The DNA for the CDR3 is TGCGCCAGCAGCCAAGACCAGGGGGCGGAGGGCTACACCTTC.

The chain employs TRBV19 and TRBJ2-2, with D possibly TRBD1 on 6 matching bases. Germline assignment: CDR1 LNHDA and CDR2 SQIVND (reference sequence). The CDR3 totals 14 residues. Deletions cut 6 bases from V and 1 base from J, with 9 bases between. The CDR3 loop reads CASRATGNTGELFF. The CDR3 DNA is TGTGCCAGTAGGGCGACAGGGAACACCGGGGAGCTGTTTTTT.